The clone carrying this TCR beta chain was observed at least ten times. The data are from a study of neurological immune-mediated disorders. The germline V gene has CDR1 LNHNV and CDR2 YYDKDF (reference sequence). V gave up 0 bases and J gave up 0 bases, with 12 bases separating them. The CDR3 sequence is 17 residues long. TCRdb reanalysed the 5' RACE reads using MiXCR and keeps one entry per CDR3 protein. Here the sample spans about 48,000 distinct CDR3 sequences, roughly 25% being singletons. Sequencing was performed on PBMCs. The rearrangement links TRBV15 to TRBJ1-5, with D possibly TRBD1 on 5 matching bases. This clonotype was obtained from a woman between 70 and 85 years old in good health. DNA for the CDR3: TGTGCCACCAGCAGAGAACACGCAGGGTATAGCAATCAGCCCCAGCATTTT. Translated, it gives CATSREHAGYSNQPQHF.